This T cell receptor (beta chain) was sequenced for a study of blood T cell repertoires in COVID-19. Study-wide context: The United States, Italy and Spain were the sources of the acute and convalescent COVID-19 samples.

Germline CDR1 is DFQATT and CDR2 is SNEGSKA (reference sequence). V dropped 3 bases and J dropped 5 bases, with 10 bases sitting between them. CDR3 length: 13 amino acids. In the case of this clone: Other DNA sequences in the sample encode the same CDR3.

Under the authors' procedure: Reference gene primer amplification gave nucleated cell count estimates. Only in-frame clones appear in the TCRdb table, and some are missing; sequencing was by immunoSEQ multiplex PCR. D and trimming come from the DNA, and the V and J calls and clone size come from that table. There are about 520,000 clones in the sample; approximately 85% occur only once, and approximately 3.2% lies in the top ten. The V call is TRBV20-1, the J call TRBJ1-4, with D maybe TRBD1 (5 bases). This clonotype was obtained from a human donor in a cohort sampled during active COVID-19. The sample comprised peripheral blood. In DNA, the CDR3 is TGCAGTGCTAGTTCCGGGGGGAATGAAAAACTGTTTTTT. It yields the protein CSASSGGNEKLFF.